The 18 T cell receptor beta chains below come from one sample, sequenced in a study of regulatory T cells in long-lasting Graves disease (dated by TCRdb to 2020 to 2022). Explained via the paper, the time point label denotes: newly diagnosed GD, antithyroid drugs for less than 3 months. RNA was extracted from PBMCs in TRIzol for both TCR sequencing and RNA sequencing. The library came from multiplex PCR. For sequencing, an Illumina HiSeq 4000 was employed. To build TCR beta libraries, CDR3 regions were amplified by Arm-PCR using iRepertoire HTBI primers. TCRdb ran its own pipeline on the public reads, namely fastp trimming at Q25 and MiXCR clone calling, and kept in-frame beta chains. Each CDR3 protein gets just one entry, which takes the most common genes and DNA from the rows behind it. This sample gives some 560,000 distinct CDR3 sequences in total; 15% to 20% of them show up just once. The top ten clonotypes cover 20% to 30% of the sample.

The same sample was also used in a study of T cells in Graves' hyperthyroidism and ophthalmopathy.

Sequenced here: peripheral blood mononuclear cells (PBMCs), sampled at new diagnosis, from a patient treated with antithyroid drugs. The receptors here all came from a woman in her forties or fifties with Graves disease. Donor details come from another sample of the same person, matched by shared clones.

Ten or more counts support this clonotype. The chain recombines TRBV5-1 with TRBJ1-1; D is perhaps TRBD1 (5 bases). CDR1 and CDR2 from the germline V gene are SGHRS and YFSETQ. V was cut by 0 bases and J by 0 bases, with 12 bases left in between. This CDR3 comprises 16 residues. This chain's CDR3 is CASSLVTGGLNTEAFF. The CDR3 region has the DNA TGCGCCAGCAGCTTGGTCACAGGAGGGTTGAACACTGAAGCTTTCTTT.

Ten or more counts support this clonotype. The genes are TRBV7-2 and TRBJ2-1, with 9 nucleotides matching TRBD2. Germline loops: CDR1 SGHTA, CDR2 FQGNSA. With V trimmed by 2 bases and J by 0 bases, 2 bases remained unmatched. The CDR3 is 16 residues long. The CDR3 loop reads CASSLSGGPSYNEQFF. In nucleotides, the CDR3 is TGTGCCAGCAGCTTAAGCGGGGGGCCCTCCTACAATGAGCAGTTCTTC.

With respect to this clonotype: The junction departs from the called germline gene at one end, perhaps through a read error. The V call is TRBV11-2, the J call TRBJ1-1; weak D call: TRBD1 (5 bases). CDR3 length equals 14 residues. Per germline, CDR1 SGHAT and CDR2 FQNNGV. CDR3 sequence (DNA): TGCGCCAGCAGCCATGGGACCGTGAGGACTGAAGCTTTCTTT. Translating gives CASSHGTVRTEAFF. The full variable domain, completed using reference TRBV11-2 and TRBJ1-1, is EAGVAQSPRYKIIEKRQSVAFWCNPISGHATLYWYQQILGQGPKLLIQFQNNGVVDDSQLPKDRFSAERLKGVDSTLKIQPAKLEDSAVYLCASSHGTVRTEAFFGQGTRLTVV.

This rearrangement joins TRBV13 to TRBJ2-1, with D uncertain. The length of the CDR3 is 14 residues. Germline assignment: CDR1 PRHDT and CDR2 FYEKMQ (reference sequence). V lost 1 base to trimming and J lost 5 bases, with 9 bases between them. The CDR3 nucleotides are TGTGCCAGCAGCTTAGTAAATAGGGACAATGAGCAGTTCTTC. Translated: CASSLVNRDNEQFF. The complete variable domain, with remaining parts taken from reference TRBV13 and TRBJ2-1, reads AAGVIQSPRHLIKEKRETATLKCYPIPRHDTVYWYQQGPGQDPQFLISFYEKMQSDKGSIPDRFSAQQFSDYHSELNMSSLELGDSALYFCASSLVNRDNEQFFGPGTRLTVL.

Many counts were recorded for this clonotype. The chain links TRBV12-3 or TRBV12-4 to TRBJ1-2; D not resolved. The V end was cut by 8 bases, the J end by 6 bases, with 19 bases between. There are 14 residues in the CDR3. The CDR3 here is CASSGYRDLNGYTF. CDR3 sequence (DNA): TGTGCCAGCTCCGGTTATCGGGATCTAAATGGCTACACCTTC.

The chain couples TRBV12-5 to TRBJ2-7; D is unclear. CDR1 is LGHNT, CDR2 FRNRAP, per germline. The CDR3 extends over 17 amino acids. V was trimmed by 6 bases and J by 0 bases, leaving 21 bases between them. This CDR3 is CASGPKRALDFSYEQYF. In nucleotides, the CDR3 is TGTGCTAGTGGCCCAAAAAGGGCCCTAGACTTCTCCTACGAGCAGTACTTC.

This clonotype was seen only a few times. CDR3 nucleotide sequence: TGTGCCAGCAGGGCGGCCGGGGAAGGGGCAGATACGCAGTATTTT. Translation: CASRAAGEGADTQYF. The V and J genes are TRBV12-3 or TRBV12-4 and TRBJ2-3; perhaps D is TRBD1 or TRBD2 (5 bases each). V dropped 6 bases and J dropped 4 bases, with 17 bases sitting between them. The CDR3 spans 15 residues.

This chain uses TRBV5-6 with TRBJ2-4; D might be TRBD1 or TRBD2, each matching 5 bases. Germline CDR1 and CDR2: SGHDT and YYEEEE. Trimming pared 5 bases from V and 0 bases from J, leaving 12 bases between. This CDR3 is built from 15 residues. The CDR3 DNA sequence: TGTGCCAGCAGTGGGACGGGTTTAGCCAAAAACATTCAGTACTTC. Translating gives CASSGTGLAKNIQYF.

Ten or more counts support this clonotype. V gene TRBV12-3 or TRBV12-4 combines with J gene TRBJ2-7; 15 bases are shared with TRBD2. Trimming took 1 base from V and 1 from J; bases not matched to a gene: 5. This CDR3 has 18 amino acids. CDR3 bases: TGTGCCAGCAGTTTAGTGGGACTAGCGGGGGGTTCTTCCTACGAGCAGTACTTC. Its translation is CASSLVGLAGGSSYEQYF.

This clonotype came up a few times. The chain has TRBV5-1 and TRBJ2-2; 10 positions agree with TRBD1. Germline CDR1 and CDR2: SGHRS and YFSETQ. V trimming: 4 bases; J trimming: 7 bases; junction bases outside the gene matches: 16. The CDR3 has 18 amino acids. This CDR3 reads CASSVRDRGSPFGGELFF. CDR3 nucleotide sequence: TGCGCCAGCAGCGTAAGGGACAGGGGCTCTCCCTTCGGCGGGGAGCTGTTTTTT.

This clonotype was counted many times. V and J are TRBV27 and TRBJ2-7; no clear D gene. The CDR3 sequence is 16 residues long. The germline CDR1 and CDR2 sequences are MNHEY and SMNVEV (reference sequence). V gave up 6 bases and J gave up 1 base, with 19 bases separating them. The CDR3 here is CASSVVARPVSYEQYF. CDR3 bases: TGTGCCAGCAGCGTGGTAGCCCGACCGGTTTCCTACGAGCAGTACTTC.

V is TRBV19 and J is TRBJ1-1, with D unclear. The ends were cut back, 3 bases at V and 0 bases at J, with 8 bases in the middle. Per germline, CDR1 LNHDA and CDR2 SQIVND (reference sequence). This CDR3 has 14 residues. In nucleotides, the CDR3 is TGTGCCAGTAGTATTAAAACCGTGAACACTGAAGCTTTCTTT. It codes for CASSIKTVNTEAFF.

The chain links TRBV20-1 to TRBJ2-5, with D tentatively TRBD1 or TRBD2 (5 bases each). The CDR3 is 12 amino acids. V lost 2 bases and J lost 4, with 8 bases in between. CDR1 is DFQATT and CDR2 is SNEGSKA in the germline V gene (reference sequence). CDR3 sequence: CSARKGTETQYF. The CDR3 bases are TGCAGTGCTAGAAAGGGGACAGAGACCCAGTACTTC.

This clonotype was recorded a few times. The rearrangement joins TRBV11-2 to TRBJ2-2, with 14 bases aligning to TRBD2. Trimming at V came to 6 bases and at J to 3 bases, leaving 6 bases not matched to a gene. The length of the CDR3 is 17 residues. Germline lookup yields CDR1 SGHAT and CDR2 FQNNGV. CDR3 sequence (DNA): TGTGCCAGCAGGACCGGGACTAGCGGGGGTTACACCGGGGAGCTGTTTTTT. This encodes CASRTGTSGGYTGELFF.

This clonotype was seen ten or more times. V is TRBV2 and J is TRBJ2-1; 8 bases fit TRBD1. V lost 0 bases, J lost 6 bases, and 16 bases stayed unmatched. The CDR3 sequence is 19 residues long. Germline lookup yields CDR1 SNHLY and CDR2 FYNNEI. The CDR3 nucleotides are TGTGCCAGCAGTGAAGCTTTTGCTTTTGCGAGAACAGGGGGCAATGAGCAGTTCTTC. Its translation: CASSEAFAFARTGGNEQFF.

This clonotype was found many times. The chain employs TRBV20-1 and TRBJ2-5, with 14 bases fitting TRBD2. This CDR3 comprises 16 residues. With V trimmed by 5 bases and J by 5 bases, 10 bases remained unmatched. The V gene's germline CDR1 is DFQATT and CDR2 SNEGSKA (reference sequence). The CDR3 DNA follows: TGCAGTGCTCCTAGACTAGCGGGGGGGGCAGGGGAGACCCAGTACTTC. Translation gives CSAPRLAGGAGETQYF.

This clonotype was detected only a few times. V is TRBV20-1 and J is TRBJ1-2, with D uncertain. The germline V gene has CDR1 DFQATT and CDR2 SNEGSKA (reference sequence). This CDR3 contains 13 residues. The ends were cut back, 6 bases at V and 3 bases at J, with 14 bases in the middle. In DNA form, the CDR3 reads TGCAGTGCCGCGGCGCGGGGAGACTATGGCTACACCTTC. It is translated as CSAAARGDYGYTF.

This chain joins TRBV27 and TRBJ2-1; 8 bases are shared with TRBD2. Trimming took 5 bases from V and 5 from J; bases not matched to a gene: 11. The CDR3 covers 16 residues. CDR1 and CDR2 (germline): MNHEY, SMNVEV (reference sequence). The DNA of the CDR3 is TGTGCCAGCAGTCCCCCCCGCGGGGGGCCACACAATGAGCAGTTCTTC. Translated: CASSPPRGGPHNEQFF.